The clone carrying this TCR beta chain was counted between two and nine times. The CDR3 covers 12 residues. Germline V gene data show CDR1 as SEHNR and CDR2 as FQNEAQ (reference sequence). Trimming shortened V by 3 bases and J by 2 bases, and 5 bases separated the two germline ends. This specimen belongs to a study of follicular helper T cells after annual influenza vaccination. Looking at the study overall: Some donors were sampled over the 2013-2014, 2014-2015 and 2015-2016 vaccinations.

The protocol was immunoSEQ multiplex PCR, while the TCRdb copy is restricted to in-frame clones and leaves out a portion. The sample yields roughly 15,000 clones, just under 80% seen once. Time point here: 2015-2016 season, pre-vaccination. Sequences were derived from CXCR5- memory CD4+ T cells sorted from blood, sampled on the day of influenza vaccination. This clonotype was sampled from an adult who received the influenza vaccine. J is TRBJ2-7 and V is TRBV7-9; no reliable D call. The CDR3 protein is CASSLTAYEQYF. Written as DNA, the CDR3 is TGTGCCAGCAGCTTGACCGCCTACGAGCAGTACTTC.